This is a list of T cell receptor beta chains from one sample in a study of response to subunit inactivated influenza vaccine. TCRdb processed the RT-PCR reads anew with MiXCR; each CDR3 protein has one entry. The data hold about 520,000 distinct CDR3 sequences, with less than 30% observed a single time. The material was CD4+ T cells sorted from PBMCs, obtained approximately 5 days after vaccination. Receptors originate from a man between 45 and 60 years old who received an inactivated influenza vaccine. Each CDR3 is given with its conserved first and last residue. A D gene is named only where the DNA matches it firmly. Part of the rows lack a size; the others show once, few, many or a class for expanded clones.

D gene	clone size	V gene	J gene	CDR3 protein	CDR3 DNA
-	-	TRBV28	TRBJ2-7	CASSLNLYEQYF	TGTGCCAGCAGTTTAAATCTCTACGAGCAGTACTTC
-	-	TRBV3-1	TRBJ2-1	CASSRTLSAGYPDEQFF	TGTGCCAGCAGCCGCACCCTCTCCGCGGGCTACCCCGATGAGCAGTTCTTC
TRBD1	many	TRBV7-2	TRBJ1-2	CASSPPGQRKNGYTF	TGTGCCAGCAGCCCCCCGGGACAGCGAAAAAATGGCTACACCTTC
-	-	TRBV29-1	TRBJ2-7	CSVRSGRNYEQYF	TGCAGCGTTCGATCGGGGCGAAATTACGAGCAGTACTTC
TRBD2	few	TRBV10-2	TRBJ2-7	CASGGQGTSGRANEQYF	TGCGCCAGCGGCGGCCAGGGGACTAGCGGGAGGGCCAACGAGCAGTACTTC
-	few	TRBV5-1	TRBJ2-7	CASSSVLNYEQYF	TGCGCCAGCAGCTCCGTTCTCAACTACGAGCAGTACTTC
TRBD1	-	TRBV11-2	TRBJ2-6	CASSLSARTGAGANVLTF	TGTGCCAGCAGCTTAAGTGCCCGGACAGGGGCTGGGGCCAACGTCCTGACTTTC
-	few	TRBV12-3/TRBV12-4	TRBJ2-2	CASSFRVTGELFF	TGTGCCAGCAGTTTCAGGGTTACCGGGGAGCTGTTTTTT
-	-	TRBV5-1	TRBJ1-1	CASSLERRGEAFF	TGCGCCAGCAGCTTGGAACGGAGGGGTGAAGCTTTCTTT
TRBD1	few	TRBV12-3/TRBV12-4	TRBJ1-5	CASSKQGAHQPQHF	TGTGCCAGCAGTAAACAGGGGGCCCATCAGCCCCAGCATTTT
-	few	TRBV12-3/TRBV12-4	TRBJ2-5	CASSIAGGKETQYF	TGTGCCAGCAGTATTGCAGGGGGGAAGGAGACCCAGTACTTC
-	few	TRBV29-1	TRBJ1-2	CSVVGAHYGYTF	TGCAGCGTTGTTGGGGCCCACTATGGCTACACCTTC
TRBD1	-	TRBV7-6	TRBJ2-5	CASSLGTGLGVTQYF	TGTGCCAGCAGCTTAGGGACAGGGTTAGGGGTGACCCAGTACTTC
TRBD1	few	TRBV6-1	TRBJ2-7	CASRQTGGETNEQYF	TGTGCCAGCAGGCAGACAGGGGGCGAGACCAACGAGCAGTACTTC
-	few	TRBV30	TRBJ2-7	CAWNPSGPTYEQYF	TGTGCCTGGAATCCCTCAGGGCCAACCTACGAGCAGTACTTC
-	few	TRBV24-1	TRBJ2-5	CATSDSQIETQYF	TGTGCCACCAGTGATTCTCAAATTGAGACCCAGTACTTC
-	once	TRBV2	TRBJ1-5	CASRLDQPQHF	TGTGCCAGCAGGTTAGATCAGCCCCAGCATTTT
TRBD1	-	TRBV2	TRBJ1-4	CASGDRDFPTNEKLFF	TGTGCCAGCGGGGACAGGGACTTTCCAACTAATGAAAAACTGTTTTTT
-	-	TRBV5-6	TRBJ2-6	CASSVDVVSGANVLTF	TGTGCCAGCAGCGTGGACGTAGTCTCTGGGGCCAACGTCCTGACTTTC
TRBD1	-	TRBV11-1	TRBJ1-5	CASSHLKGATGNNQPQHF	TGTGCCAGCAGCCATTTAAAGGGCGCGACAGGGAACAATCAGCCCCAGCATTTT
TRBD2	many	TRBV20-1	TRBJ2-5	CSAVGGAGETQYF	TGCAGTGCTGTCGGGGGGGCCGGGGAGACCCAGTACTTC
-	-	TRBV25-1	TRBJ1-2	CASSTEGRSYYGYTF	TGTGCCAGCAGTACGGAGGGCAGATCGTACTATGGCTACACCTTC
TRBD1	-	TRBV7-2	TRBJ2-7	CASSRGTGGYEQYF	TGTGCCAGCAGCCGAGGGACAGGGGGCTACGAGCAGTACTTC
TRBD1	few	TRBV5-1	TRBJ2-7	CASSLRGQGAYEQYF	TGCGCCAGCAGCTTGAGAGGACAGGGAGCCTACGAGCAGTACTTC
-	-	TRBV24-1	TRBJ2-7	CATSDPTGSPYELYF	TGTGCCACCAGTGACCCCACCGGGTCTCCCTACGAGCTGTACTTC
TRBD2	-	TRBV7-7	TRBJ2-7	CASSLGAGREQYF	TGTGCCAGCAGCTTAGGAGCGGGAAGAGAGCAGTACTTC
TRBD1	-	TRBV6-5	TRBJ2-5	CASSYMFRGRETQYF	TGTGCCAGCAGTTACATGTTCAGGGGGCGAGAGACCCAGTACTTC
-	few	TRBV7-2	TRBJ2-7	CASSITRDTYEQYF	TGTGCCAGCAGCATTACCCGGGACACCTACGAGCAGTACTTC
-	few	TRBV6-2/TRBV6-3	TRBJ1-4	CASSYPGGGEKLFF	TGTGCCAGCAGTTACCCCGGGGGAGGTGAAAAACTGTTTTTT
-	-	TRBV18	TRBJ2-7	CASSPGPPEQYF	TGTGCCAGCTCACCGGGTCCGCCCGAGCAGTACTTC